What follows are 30 T cell receptor beta chains derived from one specimen sequenced in a study of blood T cells in healthy people across ages. Together with a sample-barcoded 5' primer, a J-beta primer mix was included in a second PCR lasting roughly 6 to 12 cycles. TCRdb re-derived calls from the 5' RACE reads in MiXCR, one entry per CDR3 protein. The table has about 1.6 million distinct CDR3 sequences, almost 35% seen once. The sample taken for sequencing was blood. These receptors all stem from a woman aged 25 to 39 in good health.

This chain uses TRBV5-4 with TRBJ1-6; tentative D call: TRBD1 (5 bases). The germline CDR1 and CDR2 sequences are SGHNT and YYREEE (reference sequence). The CDR3 contains 13 residues. V gave up 3 bases and J gave up 9 bases, with 10 bases separating them. The CDR3 sequence is CASSSFGGSPLHF. The CDR3 DNA sequence: TGTGCCAGCAGCTCATTTGGGGGTTCACCCCTCCACTTT. Based on the CDR3 plus reference TRBV5-4 and TRBJ1-6, the full variable domain is ETGVTQSPTHLIKTRGQQVTLRCSSQSGHNTVSWYQQALGQGPQFIFQYYREEENGRGNFPPRFSGLQFPNYSSELNVNALELDDSALYLCASSSFGGSPLHFGNGTRLTVT.

The J gene is TRBJ1-1, the V gene TRBV18, with D unresolved. The CDR3 extends over 13 amino acids. Looked up from germline, CDR1 is KGHSH and CDR2 is LQKENI. Trimming cost V 3 bases and J 2 bases, with 7 bases left between them. The CDR3 loop is CASSPNSNTEAFF. The CDR3 DNA is TGTGCCAGCTCACCTAACAGTAACACTGAAGCTTTCTTT.

The rearrangement joins TRBV20-1 to TRBJ2-5; D is perhaps TRBD1 or TRBD2 (5 bases each). From germline, CDR1 is DFQATT and CDR2 SNEGSKA (reference sequence). The CDR3 spans 16 residues. V was shortened by 0 bases and J by 4 bases, with 18 bases between the two germline ends. This chain's CDR3 is CSARDRTGTWGETQYF. The DNA of the CDR3 is TGCAGTGCTAGAGATCGAACCGGGACCTGGGGAGAGACCCAGTACTTC.

The chain joins TRBV27 to TRBJ2-6; D unclear. Germline V gene data show CDR1 as MNHEY and CDR2 as SMNVEV (reference sequence). Trimming left V 6 bases short and J 0 bases short, with 6 bases between. The CDR3 loop spans 14 amino acids. This CDR3 reads CASRDLSGANVLTF. Written as DNA, the CDR3 is TGTGCCAGCAGGGACCTCTCTGGGGCCAACGTCCTGACTTTC.

As for this clonotype: The junction departs from the called germline gene at one end, perhaps through a read error. V gene TRBV5-1 combines with J gene TRBJ2-2; D ambiguous. The CDR3 loop spans 15 amino acids. CDR1 is SGHRS and CDR2 is YFSETQ in the germline V gene. In nucleotides, the CDR3 is TGCGCTAGCAGCAATTATGCAGGCGGCACCGGGGAGCTGTTTTTT. Encoded protein: CASSNYAGGTGELFF.

The chain is built from TRBV20-1 and TRBJ1-5; possible D gene TRBD1, 6 bases. CDR1 and CDR2 from the germline V gene are DFQATT and SNEGSKA (reference sequence). Trimming shortened V by 6 bases and J by 3 bases, and 15 bases separated the two germline ends. The CDR3 is 14 residues long. The CDR3 loop is CSAKDSRANQPQHF. DNA for the CDR3: TGCAGTGCGAAGGACAGTCGGGCCAATCAGCCCCAGCATTTT.

This clonotype was counted ten times or more. This may stem from a read error, because a much larger clone lies one nucleotide away. This rearrangement joins TRBV2 to TRBJ2-7, with TRBD2 matching 9 bases. The V and J ends lost 6 bases and 5 bases, in that order; junction bases with no gene match: 8. This CDR3 has 14 amino acids. CDR1 is SNHLY and CDR2 is FYNNEI in the germline V gene. This CDR3 reads CASRVQRGVDEQYF. CDR3 DNA: TGTGCCAGCAGGGTTCAGCGGGGGGTCGACGAGCAGTACTTC.

The table lists this clonotype with many counts. This sequence joins TRBV10-3 and TRBJ2-5, with D tentatively TRBD1 (5 bases). Trimming took 4 bases from V and 1 from J, leaving 10 bases between them. Per germline, CDR1 ENHRY and CDR2 SYGVKD. The CDR3 extends over 14 amino acids. This CDR3 is CAISGGTGQETQYF. CDR3 DNA sequence: TGTGCCATCAGTGGGGGAACAGGCCAAGAGACCCAGTACTTC.

The CDR3 DNA follows: TGTGCCAGCAGCCAGGCCGCCTTGAACACTGAAGCTTTCTTT. It translates to CASSQAALNTEAFF. V gene TRBV7-3 combines with J gene TRBJ1-1; D unclear. Per the germline V gene, CDR1 is SGHTA and CDR2 is FQGTGA. The germline V and J ends were trimmed by 5 bases and 0 bases, with 10 bases remaining between them. This CDR3 region has 14 residues.

This clonotype was seen once. This may stem from a read error, because a much larger clone lies one nucleotide away. The V gene is TRBV5-1, the J gene TRBJ2-1; D gene ambiguous. The J call could be wrong; TRBJ2-7 is a better fit for the DNA end. CDR3 length: 16 amino acids. Germline V gene data show CDR1 as SGHRS and CDR2 as YFSETQ. Written as DNA, the CDR3 is TGCGCCAGCAGCCAGGAGCGACCAGTACTGGGTGATGAGCAGTACTTC. It codes for CASSQERPVLGDEQYF.

The gene calls are TRBV3-1 and TRBJ2-7; TRBD1 might be the D (6 bases). V lost 2 bases and J 2 bases, leaving 13 bases between the germline ends. The CDR3 is 15 residues long. Germline V CDR1 and CDR2: LGHDT, YNNKEL (reference sequence). For the CDR3, the DNA is TGTGCCAGCAGCCAACTATTGAAGGGGGCCTACGAGCAGTACTTC. Amino acids: CASSQLLKGAYEQYF.

This clonotype has a handful of counts. The rearrangement links TRBV20-1 to TRBJ2-1; TRBD2 aligns across 7 bases. The CDR3 has 16 residues. The V and J ends lost 0 bases and 0 bases, in that order; junction bases with no gene match: 5. The germline V gene has CDR1 DFQATT and CDR2 SNEGSKA (reference sequence). DNA of the CDR3: TGCAGTGCTAGAGATACTAGCGTTAGCTCCTACAATGAGCAGTTCTTC. This gives the protein CSARDTSVSSYNEQFF.

The rearrangement joins TRBV7-2 to TRBJ2-7; D may be TRBD2 (7 bases). Trimming cost V 4 bases and J 1 base, with 26 bases left between them. CDR1 and CDR2 (germline): SGHTA, FQGNSA. This CDR3 region has 19 residues. CDR3 protein: CASSSGLNGGPLLSYEQYF. The CDR3 bases are TGTGCCAGCAGCTCGGGTTTAAACGGGGGGCCACTGCTATCCTACGAGCAGTACTTC.

A note on this clonotype: An end of the junction does not agree with germline; a read error may underlie this. The CDR3 region is CASSQEATSKGGTDTRYF. CDR3 DNA: TGTGCCAGCAGCCAAGAAGCGACTAGTAAGGGCGGCACAGATACGCGGTATTTT. The chain employs TRBV4-2 and TRBJ2-3, with a possible D match to TRBD2 (6 bases). The CDR3 extends over 18 amino acids. Germline V gene data show CDR1 as LGHNA and CDR2 as YNFKEQ.

The chain couples TRBV5-1 to TRBJ2-5; 9 bases line up with TRBD1. Trimming cost V 4 bases and J 4 bases; bases outside gene matches: 8. The CDR3 spans 15 residues. CDR1 is SGHRS and CDR2 is YFSETQ in the germline V gene. CDR3: CASSPEGQGRETQYF. CDR3 DNA: TGCGCCAGCAGCCCTGAGGGACAGGGAAGAGAGACCCAGTACTTC.

The J gene is TRBJ1-6, the V gene TRBV20-1; the D gene is possibly TRBD1 (6 bases). CDR3 length: 14 amino acids. V was cut by 0 bases and J by 8 bases, with 11 bases left in between. Germline V gene data show CDR1 as DFQATT and CDR2 as SNEGSKA (reference sequence). The CDR3 region is CSARDGSGDSPLHF. The CDR3 bases are TGCAGTGCTAGAGACGGATCAGGGGATTCACCCCTCCACTTT.

Details on this clonotype: This CDR3 fails to terminate in the conserved phenylalanine or tryptophan, so it likely reflects a read error. The chain joins TRBV20-1 to TRBJ2-1; D ambiguous. CDR3 size: 11 residues. V dropped 1 base and J dropped 7 bases, with 5 bases sitting between them. Per germline, CDR1 DFQATT and CDR2 SNEGSKA (reference sequence). The CDR3 bases are TGCAGTGCTAGAGCAAGAAATGAGCAGTTCTGC. As protein: CSARARNEQFC.

The chain couples TRBV12-3 or TRBV12-4 to TRBJ2-1, with 12 bases matching TRBD2. V lost 4 bases to trimming and J lost 2 bases; unmatched junction nucleotides: 6. The CDR3 has 17 residues. The CDR3: CASSSPTSGSAYNEQFF. The CDR3 DNA is TGTGCCAGCAGTTCTCCGACTAGCGGGAGTGCCTACAATGAGCAGTTCTTC.

In its sample, this clonotype was seen a few times. The V gene is TRBV29-1, the J gene TRBJ1-2, with 9 bases aligning to TRBD1. The CDR3 sequence is 14 residues long. Germline-derived CDR1 and CDR2 are SQVTM and ANQGSEA. With 4 bases clipped from V and 4 bases from J, the junction kept 7 bases outside the gene matches. The CDR3 loop is CSVVSDRGPYGYTF. CDR3 bases: TGCAGCGTTGTGTCGGACAGGGGTCCCTATGGCTACACCTTC. Looking up the rest from reference TRBV29-1 and TRBJ1-2 gives the full variable domain: SAVISQKPSRDICQRGTSLTIQCQVDSQVTMMFWYRQQPGQSLTLIATANQGSEATYESGFVIDKFPISRPNLTFSTLTVSNMSPEDSSIYLCSVVSDRGPYGYTFGSGTRLTVV.

This clonotype was seen many times. V is TRBV20-1 and J is TRBJ2-7; D uncertain. The CDR3 extends over 11 amino acids. Germline CDR1 reads DFQATT; CDR2 reads SNEGSKA (reference sequence). The germline V and J ends were trimmed by 5 bases and 1 base, with 6 bases remaining between them. CDR3 nucleotides: TGCAGTGCTCCTCTGTCCTACGAGCAGTACTTC. Residues: CSAPLSYEQYF.

The DNA of the CDR3 is TGCAGTGCTAACCGGGACAACACCCGCACAGATACGCAGTATTTT. Residues: CSANRDNTRTDTQYF. The chain combines TRBV20-1 with TRBJ2-3; TRBD1 is a possible D gene (6 bases). V lost 4 bases and J lost 1, with 15 bases in between. The CDR3 totals 15 residues. Germline lookup yields CDR1 DFQATT and CDR2 SNEGSKA (reference sequence).

Only a few counts were recorded for this clonotype. The genes are TRBV28 and TRBJ2-5; D is unclear. CDR1 MDHEN and CDR2 SYDVKM come from the germline V gene. The CDR3 contains 16 residues. Deletions cut 1 base from V and 5 bases from J, with 17 bases between. Here the CDR3 DNA reads TGTGCCAGCAGTTTATACCAGTTGCGGTTTGAGGAGACCCAGTACTTC. Translating gives CASSLYQLRFEETQYF.

As concerns this clonotype: A much larger clone lies one base from this, so it may be a read error. The CDR3 spells CASRYLGDTQYF. CDR3 DNA sequence: TGTGCCAGCAGATATTTGGGAGATACGCAGTATTTT. The chain couples TRBV2 to TRBJ2-3; no reliable D call. The CDR3 is 12 residues long. Trimming took 6 bases from V and 5 from J, leaving 9 bases between them. Germline CDR1 and CDR2: SNHLY and FYNNEI.

The chain uses TRBV28 and TRBJ2-7; the D is unclear. Trimming removed 3 bases from V and 6 bases from J, with 9 bases in between. CDR3 length: 12 residues. CDR1 and CDR2 from the germline V gene are MDHEN and SYDVKM. The CDR3 protein is CASSFTNGEQYF. DNA of the CDR3: TGTGCCAGCAGTTTCACCAATGGCGAGCAGTACTTC. The whole variable domain, filled in from reference TRBV28 and TRBJ2-7, reads DVKVTQSSRYLVKRTGEKVFLECVQDMDHENMFWYRQDPGLGLRLIYFSYDVKMKEKGDIPEGYSVSREKKERFSLILESASTNQTSMYLCASSFTNGEQYFGPGTRLTVT.

The rearrangement links TRBV6-1 to TRBJ2-1; 7 nucleotides line up with TRBD1. The CDR3 spans 14 residues. V lost 6 bases and J lost 6; bases outside the gene matches: 8. Germline V lookup: CDR1 MNHNS, CDR2 SASEGT. Written as DNA, the CDR3 is TGTGCCAGCAGGAGGGGAGACAGGGTCAATGAGCAGTTCTTC. Residues: CASRRGDRVNEQFF.

This clonotype was seen only a few times. The rearrangement links TRBV5-1 to TRBJ1-1, with D perhaps matching TRBD1 (6 bases). The CDR3 is 14 residues long. The V gene lost 4 bases and the J gene lost 9 bases, with 19 bases spanning the gap. Per the germline V gene, CDR1 is SGHRS and CDR2 is YFSETQ. The CDR3: CASSPGAEPSQAFF. The CDR3 nucleotides are TGCGCCAGCAGCCCGGGGGCAGAACCCTCCCAAGCTTTCTTT.

This clonotype has a handful of counts. The chain combines TRBV3-1 with TRBJ2-3; D tentatively reads TRBD1 or TRBD2 (5 bases each). The CDR3 runs 17 residues. The ends were cut back, 0 bases at V and 2 bases at J, with 15 bases in the middle. From germline, CDR1 is LGHDT and CDR2 YNNKEL (reference sequence). The CDR3 loop is CASSQDLGTQITDTQYF. The DNA of the CDR3 is TGTGCCAGCAGCCAAGATCTCGGGACGCAAATCACAGATACGCAGTATTTT.

This clonotype was counted at least ten times. This chain uses TRBV29-1 with TRBJ1-2, with 9 nucleotides matching TRBD1. The V gene end was trimmed by 6 bases and the J gene end by 8 bases; junction bases not matched to a gene: 10. Germline CDR1 reads SQVTM; CDR2 reads ANQGSEA. The CDR3 has 13 residues. The CDR3 DNA reads TGCAGCGTCTTGGGACAGGGAGTTTGGGGCTACACCTTC. Translated: CSVLGQGVWGYTF.

The rearrangement links TRBV20-1 to TRBJ2-3, with D perhaps being TRBD1 or TRBD2 (6 bases each). Per the germline V gene, CDR1 is DFQATT and CDR2 is SNEGSKA (reference sequence). Trimming removed 3 bases at V and 6 bases at J, with 16 bases between. The CDR3 has 14 residues. CDR3 sequence (DNA): TGCAGTGCTAGGAATCTGGGGGGCGATGATACGCAGTATTTT. The encoded protein is CSARNLGGDDTQYF.

The gene calls are TRBV11-2 and TRBJ2-7; 10 bases match TRBD2. The V segment lost 0 bases and the J segment 2 bases; nucleotides outside the gene matches: 4. In germline, CDR1 is SGHAT, CDR2 FQNNGV. The CDR3 is made up of 16 amino acids. Here the CDR3 DNA reads TGTGCCAGCAGCTTAGAGTCTAGCGGGAGCACCTACGAGCAGTACTTC. Translated, it gives CASSLESSGSTYEQYF.